The TCR beta chain under discussion was sequenced for a study of CD8 T cells in ankylosing spondylitis. Notes on the study in general: Significantly higher representation of disease-linked clones was reported for matched ankylosing spondylitis synovial fluid. Some of these motif variants have turned up before, in reports on reactive arthritis synovial fluid and blood. Researchers report that disease-linked clones proved CD8+ and relatively rare in peripheral blood.

Researchers built TCR beta libraries using quantitative 5'-RACE with molecular barcodes. TCRdb reprocessed the 5' RACE reads via MiXCR and lists one record per CDR3 protein. The sample shows some 250,000 distinct CDR3 sequences, roughly 8.6% of them seen only once. V dropped 0 bases and J dropped 5 bases, with 14 bases sitting between them. Germline assignment: CDR1 SGHRS and CDR2 YFSETQ. This CDR3 is built from 15 residues. This clonotype was seen repeatedly, ten times or more. What it binds is unknown. Sample: blood, either unsorted or a sorted T cell fraction (not recorded which). The chain links TRBV5-1 to TRBJ1-2, with D possibly matching TRBD1 (5 bases). The receptor was derived from a male donor with ankylosing spondylitis or in good health (not recorded which). This chain's CDR3 is CASSLEAGPPYGYTF. CDR3 coding DNA: TGCGCCAGCAGCTTGGAGGCAGGGCCCCCTTATGGCTACACCTTC.